Reported below is one TCR beta chain. The data are from a study of a mutant IDH1 vaccine in newly diagnosed glioma. The wider study: Beforehand, treatment had been radiotherapy, temozolomide, or both; the majority received both.

Sequencing used immunoSEQ multiplex PCR; TCRdb keeps in-frame clones, though not all of them. The table lists about 38,000 clones, over 85% of them singletons. This CDR3 region has 15 residues. V gave up 3 bases and J gave up 5 bases, with 19 bases separating them. Germline V gene data show CDR1 as SQVTM and CDR2 as ANQGSEA. Time point meaning: baseline, week 1 (first vaccination visit). Documented treatment: pre-vaccination baseline after standard-of-care therapy. Astrocytomas found in donors were new, WHO grade 3 or 4, IDH1-mutant and ATRX-lost. Sequenced here: PBMCs, sampled from a glioma patient treated with radiotherapy, temozolomide or both. The chain carries TRBV29-1 and TRBJ1-1, with D perhaps TRBD1 (6 bases). The receptor's source is a man between 18 and 35 years old with glioma. The CDR3 DNA reads as TGCAGCGTTGAGGGACTTACAGGGTCCGGGACTGAAGCTTTCTTT. It translates to CSVEGLTGSGTEAFF.